Presented here are 27 T cell receptor beta chains from one specimen sequenced in a study of blood T cell repertoires in COVID-19. Measured with immunoSEQ multiplex PCR; TCRdb has only the in-frame clones, and not every one. In the table there are fewer than 300,000 clones, 80% to 85% of which are singletons. The sample comprised peripheral blood. The source of these receptors is a person between 70 and 80 years old with COVID-19, enrolled during active disease.

The genes are TRBV7-2 and TRBJ2-4, with TRBD2 matching over 10 bases. This CDR3 region has 15 residues. V gave up 6 bases and J gave up 6 bases; unmatched junction bases: 8. The V gene's germline CDR1 is SGHTA and CDR2 FQGNSA. Here the CDR3 DNA reads TGTGCCAGCAGTCGTCAGCGGGAGGGGGGAAACATTCAGTACTTC. It codes for CASSRQREGGNIQYF.

V gene TRBV7-9 combines with J gene TRBJ1-2, with 9 nucleotides matching TRBD1. The CDR3 totals 14 residues. J lost 8 bases, V lost 1 base, and 5 bases had no gene match. Germline CDR1 SEHNR, CDR2 FQNEAQ (reference sequence). CDR3 loop: CASSLGGQGSGYTF. The CDR3 DNA is TGTGCCAGCAGCTTAGGGGGACAGGGTAGCGGCTACACCTTC.

The rearrangement uses TRBV3-1 (or the pseudogene TRBV3-2) and TRBJ1-2, with D possibly matching TRBD1 (6 bases). Per the germline V gene, CDR1 is LGHDT and CDR2 is YNNKEL (reference sequence). The V gene lost 0 bases and the J gene lost 1 base, with 15 bases spanning the gap. The CDR3 is made up of 17 amino acids. CDR3 loop: CASSQERGTEINYGYTF. In DNA, the CDR3 is TGTGCCAGCAGCCAAGAAAGGGGGACGGAAATTAACTATGGCTACACCTTC.

The CDR3 spells CASSLGSRALTDTQYF. The CDR3 DNA reads as TGTGCCAGCAGCTTAGGGAGCAGGGCCCTCACAGATACGCAGTATTTT. The V and J genes are TRBV11-2 and TRBJ2-3; the D gene is possibly TRBD1 (5 bases). Trimming took 1 base from V and 2 from J, leaving 13 bases between them. Looked up from germline, CDR1 is SGHAT and CDR2 is FQNNGV. CDR3 size: 16 residues.

The gene calls are TRBV6-5 and TRBJ1-4, with 10 bases aligning to TRBD1. From germline, CDR1 is MNHEY and CDR2 SVGAGI. Trimming took 6 bases from V and 6 from J; bases not matched to a gene: 4. This CDR3 has 14 residues. The CDR3 nucleotides are TGTGCCAGCAGCGGAGGACAGGGGGATGAAAAACTGTTTTTT. It is translated as CASSGGQGDEKLFF.

The chain combines TRBV3-1 (or the pseudogene TRBV3-2) with TRBJ1-6; possibly TRBD1 for D (5 bases). Germline V CDR1 and CDR2: LGHDT, YNNKEL (reference sequence). The length of the CDR3 is 15 residues. The V gene lost 11 bases and the J gene lost 3 bases, with 17 bases spanning the gap. The CDR3 is CAWKLDSFYNSPLHF. The CDR3 region has the DNA TGTGCCTGGAAGCTTGACAGTTTCTATAATTCACCCCTCCACTTT.

The rearrangement uses TRBV6-5 and TRBJ2-7, with D maybe TRBD1 (5 bases). V shed 5 bases and J shed 12 bases, with 20 bases lying between them. CDR1 is MNHEY, CDR2 SVGAGI, per germline. The CDR3 has 13 residues. The CDR3 region is CASSRSTDSPLYF. The CDR3 coding sequence is TGTGCCAGCAGTCGGTCGACAGACTCACCGCTGTACTTC.

The gene calls are TRBV6-5 and TRBJ1-4, with D perhaps matching TRBD1 (6 bases). Germline values: CDR1 MNHEY, CDR2 SVGAGI. Trimming stripped 7 bases from V and 8 bases from J, with 17 bases between. The CDR3 has 14 amino acids. This CDR3 reads CASNLGGPAEKLFF. As DNA, the CDR3 is TGTGCCAGCAACCTCGGGGGGCCGGCAGAAAAACTGTTTTTT.

This clone has only one observation. This sequence joins TRBV5-1 and TRBJ2-7, with 10 bases fitting TRBD1. Germline trimming cut 3 bases from V and 4 bases from J; bases unmatched to any gene: 10. Germline V gene sequence: CDR1 SGHRS, CDR2 YFSETQ. This CDR3 spans 16 amino acids. In DNA, the CDR3 is TGCGCCAGCAGCTCCGAACCGGGACAGGGGTTTTACGAGCAGTACTTC. Translation: CASSSEPGQGFYEQYF.

The V call is TRBV6-2 or TRBV6-3, the J call TRBJ2-2; 12 bases agree with TRBD2. J lost 5 bases, V lost 4 bases, and 5 bases had no gene match. Germline CDR1 is MNHEY and CDR2 is SVGEGT. CDR3 length: 16 amino acids. The CDR3 protein is CASSLSLAGGTGELFF. The CDR3 DNA reads TGTGCCAGCAGTTTATCTCTAGCGGGGGGGACCGGGGAGCTGTTTTTT.

The chain couples TRBV5-4 to TRBJ2-5; 11 positions agree with TRBD2. The CDR3 loop spans 18 amino acids. V dropped 4 bases and J dropped 5; count of bases not matched to a gene: 16. Germline V gene data show CDR1 as SGHNT and CDR2 as YYREEE (reference sequence). As DNA, the CDR3 is TGTGCCAGCAGCCAGGGCGACCTACTAGCGGGGGTACGGGAGACCCAGTACTTC. It translates to CASSQGDLLAGVRETQYF. The full variable domain, rest sourced from reference TRBV5-4 and TRBJ2-5, is ETGVTQSPTHLIKTRGQQVTLRCSSQSGHNTVSWYQQALGQGPQFIFQYYREEENGRGNFPPRFSGLQFPNYSSELNVNALELDDSALYLCASSQGDLLAGVRETQYFGPGTRLLVL.

Only one count was recorded for this clone. In DNA form, the CDR3 reads TGTGCCAGCAGCGTAGGGGGAGGGGTGAGTAGTCAGCCCCAGCATTTT. As protein: CASSVGGGVSSQPQHF. J is TRBJ1-5 and V is TRBV9; D possibly corresponds to TRBD1 (5 bases). CDR1 SGDLS and CDR2 YYNGEE come from the germline V gene. The CDR3 has 16 residues. V lost 0 bases and J lost 6, with 16 bases in between. The full variable domain, with the rest looked up from reference TRBV9 and TRBJ1-5, is DSGVTQTPKHLITATGQRVTLRCSPRSGDLSVYWYQQSLDQGLQFLIQYYNGEERAKGNILERFSAQQFPDLHSELNLSSLELGDSALYFCASSVGGGVSSQPQHFGDGTRLSIL.

The rearrangement joins TRBV6-1 to TRBJ1-2, with 8 nucleotides matching TRBD1. With 2 bases clipped from V and 6 bases from J, the junction kept 8 bases outside the gene matches. Germline values: CDR1 MNHNS, CDR2 SASEGT. CDR3 length equals 15 residues. The CDR3 sequence is CASSEFRTGYHGYTF. CDR3 nucleotides: TGTGCCAGCAGTGAATTCCGGACAGGGTATCATGGCTACACCTTC.

V usage is TRBV7-2 and J usage is TRBJ1-2; 8 nucleotides align to TRBD1. The CDR3 covers 15 residues. The V gene's germline CDR1 is SGHTA and CDR2 FQGNSA. Germline trimming cut 5 bases from V and 4 bases from J; bases unmatched to any gene: 9. CDR3 nucleotide sequence: TGTGCCAGCAGCCCACGGGACAGGCCTATCTATGGCTACACCTTC. It is translated as CASSPRDRPIYGYTF.

The rearrangement joins TRBV14 to TRBJ1-6; possible D gene TRBD1, 5 bases. The germline V gene encodes CDR1 SGHDN and CDR2 FVKESK. Deletions cut 4 bases from V and 8 bases from J, with 6 bases between. This CDR3 is 12 amino acids long. CDR3 amino acids: CASSPRDSPLHF. CDR3 in DNA: TGTGCCAGCAGCCCCAGGGATTCACCCCTCCACTTT.

CDR3 nucleotide sequence: TGTGCCAGTATCCCGGGACAGGCCGGCGGCGGCTACACCTTC. Translated, it gives CASIPGQAGGGYTF. The chain couples TRBV19 to TRBJ1-2; 8 positions agree with TRBD1. Germline CDR1 is LNHDA and CDR2 is SQIVND (reference sequence). V shed 7 bases and J 8 bases; nucleotides not matched to a gene: 12. This CDR3 region has 14 residues.

This chain connects TRBV4-3 to TRBJ1-6, with 9 bases identical to TRBD1. V was clipped by 1 base and J by 4 bases; unmatched bases: 2. This CDR3 has 16 amino acids. CDR1 and CDR2 from the germline V gene are LGHNA and YSLEER. The CDR3 DNA follows: TGCGCCAGCAGCCAAGCTGGACAGGGGTATAATTCACCCCTCCACTTT. As protein: CASSQAGQGYNSPLHF.

The chain links TRBV4-3 to TRBJ1-6, with D maybe TRBD1 (5 bases). The CDR3 is made up of 15 amino acids. Looked up from germline, CDR1 is LGHNA and CDR2 is YSLEER. Deletions cut 3 bases from V and 10 bases from J, with 16 bases between. Here the CDR3 reads CASSQAGGVRSPLHF. The CDR3 DNA sequence: TGCGCCAGCAGCCAGGCTGGGGGGGTCCGCTCACCCCTCCACTTT.

This sequence joins TRBV5-8 and TRBJ1-3; tentative D call: TRBD1 (6 bases). This CDR3 contains 15 residues. V shed 1 base and J shed 4 bases, with 12 bases lying between them. CDR1 is SGHTS and CDR2 is YDEGEE in the germline V gene. The DNA of the CDR3 is TGTGCCAGCAGCTTGCAGGGGACCCGGGGAAACACCATATATTTT. Protein sequence: CASSLQGTRGNTIYF.

In DNA form, the CDR3 reads TGCGCCAGCAGCCAAGATCGCGGGTACAATGAGCAGTTCTTC. Translation: CASSQDRGYNEQFF. The chain carries TRBV4-1 and TRBJ2-1, with D perhaps matching TRBD2 (5 bases). Deletions cut 0 bases from V and 4 bases from J, with 7 bases between. The CDR3 loop spans 14 amino acids. The V gene's germline CDR1 is MGHRA and CDR2 YSYEKL.

This clone has just a few counts. The gene calls are TRBV7-3 and TRBJ1-5; perhaps TRBD1 as D (5 bases). V was clipped by 0 bases and J by 0 bases, with 27 bases between them. This CDR3 comprises 22 residues. Looked up from germline, CDR1 is SGHTA and CDR2 is FQGTGA. The DNA for the CDR3 is TGTGCCAGCAGCTTAACGCGGGGAGTTGGCGACAGAACCAACTATAGCAATCAGCCCCAGCATTTT. Its translation is CASSLTRGVGDRTNYSNQPQHF.

This chain links TRBV7-9 with TRBJ2-5, with 7 bases matching TRBD1. The V and J ends lost 3 bases and 5 bases, in that order; junction bases with no gene match: 9. The germline CDR1 and CDR2 sequences are SEHNR and FQNEAQ (reference sequence). This CDR3 contains 15 residues. This CDR3 is CASSFRQGLFETQYF. Here the CDR3 DNA reads TGTGCCAGCAGCTTCCGACAGGGTCTTTTTGAGACCCAGTACTTC.

The rearrangement joins TRBV7-2 to TRBJ2-7; possible D gene TRBD1, 5 bases. The CDR3 is 14 amino acids. V was pared by 2 bases and J by 3 bases, with 11 bases between. Germline-derived CDR1 and CDR2 are SGHTA and FQGNSA. The CDR3 bases are TGTGCCAGCAGCTTATTTGCAGGGCTCTACGAGCAGTACTTC. Its protein is CASSLFAGLYEQYF.

V and J are TRBV6-2 or TRBV6-3 and TRBJ2-7; tentative D call: TRBD1 (6 bases). Germline V gives CDR1 MNHEY, CDR2 SVGEGT. CDR3 size: 14 residues. Deletions cut 2 bases from V and 4 bases from J, with 12 bases between. CDR3 nucleotides: TGTGCCAGCAGTTACACTGGACAGATTTACGAGCAGTACTTC. This translates into CASSYTGQIYEQYF.

The rearrangement uses TRBV7-8 and TRBJ1-6, with D possibly being TRBD1 (6 bases). Per germline, CDR1 SGHVS and CDR2 FQNEAQ. Between the trimmed V and J ends, which lost 5 bases and 7 bases, there was a span of 12 bases. CDR3 length: 14 residues. Written as DNA, the CDR3 is TGTGCCAGCAGCGTACAGGGTGGAAATTCACCCCTCCACTTT. Translating gives CASSVQGGNSPLHF.

The genes are TRBV3-1 (or the pseudogene TRBV3-2) and TRBJ2-5; 9 positions agree with TRBD1. The J segment lost 5 bases and the V segment lost 0 bases, leaving 22 bases of the junction unmatched. Germline values: CDR1 LGHDT, CDR2 YNNKEL (reference sequence). The CDR3 has 21 residues. CDR3 DNA: TGTGCCAGCAGCCAAGATCACGAGTTTCTAGGACAGGGGCTTTTTGGGGAGACCCAGTACTTC. It encodes CASSQDHEFLGQGLFGETQYF.

V is TRBV27 and J is TRBJ1-2; 7 nucleotides align to TRBD1. Germline CDR1 reads MNHEY; CDR2 reads SMNVEV (reference sequence). The CDR3 spans 14 residues. With 10 bases clipped from V and 0 bases from J, the junction kept 8 bases outside the gene matches. The CDR3 coding sequence is TGTGCCACCGCCGGGACAGCTACTAACTATGGCTACACCTTC. It encodes CATAGTATNYGYTF.